The 13 T cell receptor beta chains below were found in one sample sequenced in a study of long-term antiretroviral therapy in people with HIV. Version v3.0 of the immunoSEQ assay was performed at survey level. Sequencing was performed with immunoSEQ multiplex PCR; in TCRdb, only in-frame clones are kept and a portion is missing. The profile covers 35,000 to 40,000 clones, with 75% to 90% appearing a single time and roughly 5% taken by the ten largest. The sequenced sample was unsorted PBMCs, obtained 1.5 years after starting antiretroviral therapy. The receptors here all came from a man between 18 and 29 years old with HIV.

V usage is TRBV7-9 and J usage is TRBJ2-6; D call uncertain. Germline values: CDR1 SEHNR, CDR2 FQNEAQ (reference sequence). The CDR3 length is 16 residues. The V gene lost 1 base and the J gene lost 4 bases, with 11 bases spanning the gap. The CDR3 protein is CASSLVPGVGANVLTF. The CDR3 region has the DNA TGTGCCAGCAGCTTAGTTCCTGGGGTCGGGGCCAACGTCCTGACTTTC.

The sample holds a few counts of this clone. V gene TRBV7-9 combines with J gene TRBJ2-7, with D unclear. CDR3 length equals 11 residues. The germline CDR1 and CDR2 sequences are SEHNR and FQNEAQ (reference sequence). The germline V and J ends were trimmed by 4 bases and 6 bases, with 7 bases remaining between them. CDR3 sequence reads: CASSYHGEQYF. The CDR3 bases are TGTGCCAGCAGCTACCACGGCGAGCAGTACTTC. Complete variable domain (other parts from reference TRBV7-9 and TRBJ2-7): DTGVSQNPRHKITKRGQNVTFRCDPISEHNRLYWYRQTLGQGPEFLTYFQNEAQLEKSRLLSDRFSAERPKGSFSTLEIQRTEQGDSAMYLCASSYHGEQYFGPGTRLTVT.

The rearrangement uses TRBV28 and TRBJ2-7; D not resolved. Germline CDR1 is MDHEN and CDR2 is SYDVKM. The CDR3 extends over 12 amino acids. Trimming took off 5 bases at V and 6 bases at J, with 11 bases between the two ends. The CDR3 is CASSTWLSEQYF. The CDR3 bases are TGTGCCAGCAGTACCTGGCTGAGCGAGCAGTACTTC.

The sample holds a few counts of this clone. The J gene is TRBJ2-7, the V gene TRBV7-2, with D possibly TRBD2 on 6 matching bases. Germline loops: CDR1 SGHTA, CDR2 FQGNSA. This CDR3 contains 16 residues. V was shortened by 2 bases and J by 2 bases, with 16 bases between the two germline ends. CDR3 loop: CASSLPPPGLPYEQYF. In DNA form, the CDR3 reads TGTGCCAGCAGCTTACCGCCCCCGGGACTTCCCTACGAGCAGTACTTC.

CDR3 DNA: TGTGCCAGCAGCGTAGAGGCGGGCTTCACAGATACGCAGTATTTT. This encodes CASSVEAGFTDTQYF. V and J are TRBV9 and TRBJ2-3, with a tentative D call TRBD2 (5 bases). Trimming shortened V by 0 bases and J by 2 bases, and 10 bases separated the two germline ends. Per germline, CDR1 SGDLS and CDR2 YYNGEE. This CDR3 is built from 15 residues. Full variable domain (remainder filled in from reference TRBV9 and TRBJ2-3): DSGVTQTPKHLITATGQRVTLRCSPRSGDLSVYWYQQSLDQGLQFLIQYYNGEERAKGNILERFSAQQFPDLHSELNLSSLELGDSALYFCASSVEAGFTDTQYFGPGTRLTVL.

This chain links TRBV5-1 with TRBJ2-3; 7 bases agree with TRBD2. Germline-derived CDR1 and CDR2 are SGHRS and YFSETQ. The CDR3 totals 17 residues. The V gene end was trimmed by 2 bases and the J gene end by 2 bases; junction bases not matched to a gene: 11. CDR3 sequence: CASSLHPWAGDTDTQYF. The CDR3 DNA reads TGCGCCAGCAGCTTACACCCATGGGCGGGAGACACAGATACGCAGTATTTT.

The rearrangement joins TRBV29-1 to TRBJ2-7; D is ambiguous. Between the trimmed V and J ends, which lost 4 bases and 0 bases, there was a span of 7 bases. Looked up from germline, CDR1 is SQVTM and CDR2 is ANQGSEA. CDR3 length equals 12 residues. The CDR3 spells CSVGQNSYEQYF. The CDR3 DNA reads as TGCAGCGTTGGGCAGAACTCCTACGAGCAGTACTTC.

This clone qualifies as medium-sized (0.01 to 0.1%). The genes are TRBV18 and TRBJ1-4; 9 bases agree with TRBD1. The V gene's germline CDR1 is KGHSH and CDR2 LQKENI. After removal of 3 bases from V and 5 bases from J, the junction contained 4 bases not matched to a gene. This CDR3 spans 15 amino acids. The CDR3 region is CASSPHRGRNEKLFF. Here the CDR3 DNA reads TGTGCCAGCTCACCCCACAGGGGGCGGAATGAAAAACTGTTTTTT.

This clone was counted a few times. V usage is TRBV28 and J usage is TRBJ1-2; 7 nucleotides match TRBD1. CDR3 size: 14 residues. V was clipped by 5 bases and J by 7 bases; unmatched bases: 10. The V gene's germline CDR1 is MDHEN and CDR2 SYDVKM. CDR3 residues: CASSPRDRWFGYTF. The CDR3 nucleotides read TGTGCCAGCAGTCCCAGGGACAGATGGTTTGGCTACACCTTC.

The genes are TRBV29-1 and TRBJ2-2; D possibly uses TRBD1 or TRBD2 (5 bases each). Trimming pared 3 bases from V and 1 base from J, leaving 6 bases between. The germline V gene encodes CDR1 SQVTM and CDR2 ANQGSEA. The CDR3 contains 13 residues. CDR3 nucleotide sequence: TGCAGCGTTGAGGGGGAGAACACCGGGGAGCTGTTTTTT. Translating it yields CSVEGENTGELFF.

This clone was picked up one time. J is TRBJ2-1 and V is TRBV19, with 13 positions matching TRBD2. After removal of 11 bases from V and 6 bases from J, the junction contained 13 bases not matched to a gene. From germline, CDR1 is LNHDA and CDR2 SQIVND (reference sequence). This CDR3 has 16 residues. CDR3 bases: TGTGCCGCCGCTAGGAGGGGACTAGCGGGATCCAATGAGCAGTTCTTC. This encodes CAAARRGLAGSNEQFF.

The chain has TRBV10-3 and TRBJ2-7; TRBD2 agrees at 11 bases. CDR1 is ENHRY and CDR2 is SYGVKD in the germline V gene. CDR3 size: 13 residues. V lost 5 bases to trimming and J lost 5 bases; unmatched junction nucleotides: 2. This CDR3 is CAISTSGSHEQYF. The CDR3 DNA sequence: TGTGCCATCAGTACTAGCGGGAGCCACGAGCAGTACTTC.

V is TRBV9 and J is TRBJ2-3; D is possibly TRBD2 (6 bases). Germline loops: CDR1 SGDLS, CDR2 YYNGEE. The CDR3 sequence is 17 residues long. Trimming cost V 0 bases and J 3 bases, with 17 bases left between them. For the CDR3, the DNA is TGTGCCAGCAGCGTAGGTCCCCCGGGACTCGCAACAGATACGCAGTATTTT. Its translation: CASSVGPPGLATDTQYF.